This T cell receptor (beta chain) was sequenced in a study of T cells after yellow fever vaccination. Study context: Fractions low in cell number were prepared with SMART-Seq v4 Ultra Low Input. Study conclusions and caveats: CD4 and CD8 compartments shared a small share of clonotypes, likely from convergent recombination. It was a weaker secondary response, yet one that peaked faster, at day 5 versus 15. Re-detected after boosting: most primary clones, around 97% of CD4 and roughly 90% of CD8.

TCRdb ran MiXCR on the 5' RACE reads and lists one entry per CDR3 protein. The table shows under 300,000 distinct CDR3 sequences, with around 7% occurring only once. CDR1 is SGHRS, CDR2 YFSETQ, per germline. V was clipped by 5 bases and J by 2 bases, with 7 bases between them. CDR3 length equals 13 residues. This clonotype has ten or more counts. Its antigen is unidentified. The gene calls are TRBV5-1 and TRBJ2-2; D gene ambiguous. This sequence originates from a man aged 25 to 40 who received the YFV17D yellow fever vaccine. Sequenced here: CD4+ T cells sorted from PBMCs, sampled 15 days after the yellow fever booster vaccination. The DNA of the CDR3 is TGCGCCAGCAGACCCTATAACACCGGGGAGCTGTTTTTT. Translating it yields CASRPYNTGELFF. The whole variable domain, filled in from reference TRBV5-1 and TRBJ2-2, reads KAGVTQTPRYLIKTRGQQVTLSCSPISGHRSVSWYQQTPGQGLQFLFEYFSETQRNKGNFPGRFSGRQFSNSRSEMNVSTLELGDSALYLCASRPYNTGELFFGEGSRLTVL.